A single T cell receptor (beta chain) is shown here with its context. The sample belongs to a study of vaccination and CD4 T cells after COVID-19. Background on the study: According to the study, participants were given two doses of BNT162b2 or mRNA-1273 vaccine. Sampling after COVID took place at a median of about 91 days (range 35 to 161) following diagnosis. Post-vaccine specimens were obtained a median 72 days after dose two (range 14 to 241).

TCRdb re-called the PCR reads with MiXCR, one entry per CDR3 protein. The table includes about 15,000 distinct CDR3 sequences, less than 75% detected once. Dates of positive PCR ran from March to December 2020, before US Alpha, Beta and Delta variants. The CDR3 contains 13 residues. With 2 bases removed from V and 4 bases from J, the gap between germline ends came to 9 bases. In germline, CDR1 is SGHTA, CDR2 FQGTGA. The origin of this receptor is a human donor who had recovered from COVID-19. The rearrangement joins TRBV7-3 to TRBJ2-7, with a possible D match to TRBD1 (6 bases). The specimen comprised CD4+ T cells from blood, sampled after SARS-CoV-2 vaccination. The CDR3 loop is CASSLDRLYEQYF. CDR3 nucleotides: TGTGCCAGCAGCTTAGACAGGTTGTACGAGCAGTACTTC.